This TCR beta chain stems from a study of cytomegalovirus exposure and HLA in healthy donors. V was cut by 1 base and J by 0 bases, with 14 bases left in between. CDR1 SGHTA and CDR2 FQGNSA come from the germline V gene. The CDR3 spans 17 residues. Regarding the study as a whole: In terms of immune exposure information, only CMV serostatus was available. TRBV6-2, TRBV6-3 and other indistinguishable V segments were excluded. In a later analysis, donors in an Asian-associated ancestry cluster reportedly had fewer N-insertions in productive TCRs than the cohort mean.

The PCR had 60 Vbeta and 13 Jbeta primers. Method: immunoSEQ multiplex PCR; TCRdb's copy keeps in-frame clones and lacks some. The data hold tens of thousands of clones, with approximately 70% observed a single time. Concerning this clone: Its antigen is not identified.

V gene TRBV7-2 combines with J gene TRBJ2-3, with D possibly TRBD2 on 6 matching bases. The clonotype originates from a man aged 45-65 years in good health and CMV-seronegative. Sequencing was carried out using PBMCs. Here the CDR3 DNA reads TGTGCCAGCAGCTTAGGCTGGCCAGGGAGGAGCACAGATACGCAGTATTTT. Its translation is CASSLGWPGRSTDTQYF.